This TCR beta chain appears in the sequencing data of a study of blood T cell repertoires in COVID-19. Overall study: Collection of acute and convalescent COVID-19 samples took place in the United States, Italy and Spain. PBMCs, B-cell-depleted T cells, or T cells were the source of the cDNA or gDNA that made up the material.

In the original workflow: Estimates of nucleated cell counts were drawn from the amplification of reference gene primers. Method: immunoSEQ multiplex PCR; TCRdb's copy keeps in-frame clones and lacks some. D and trimming were read from the DNA, whereas the V and J calls and clone size are those reported in that table. The data contain 150,000 to 200,000 clones, 70% to 90% of them singletons. Source material: peripheral blood. This TCR came from a man aged 60 to 75 with active or convalescent COVID-19.

The CDR3 spells CASSPIAGGTSSYEQYF. The CDR3 DNA follows: TGTGCCAGCAGTCCCATCGCGGGGGGCACGAGCTCCTACGAGCAGTACTTC. This sequence joins TRBV6-2 or TRBV6-3 and TRBJ2-7; 8 bases fit TRBD2. The CDR3 sequence is 17 residues long. The V gene end was trimmed by 5 bases and the J gene end by 0 bases; junction bases not matched to a gene: 12. The germline CDR1 and CDR2 sequences are MNHEY and SVGEGT.